What follows are 14 T cell receptor beta chains derived from one specimen sequenced in a study of T cells in Graves' hyperthyroidism and ophthalmopathy. Researchers took RNA transcripts and amplified the TCR beta CDR3 regions from them. Initially, a first-round RT-PCR of the TCR CDR3 employed the HTBI primer set. TCRdb used MiXCR to reprocess the multiplex PCR reads, holding one entry per CDR3 protein. The sample gives 500,000 or so distinct CDR3 sequences, roughly 18% of which show up once; 17% is in the top ten. Specimen: blood. These receptor sequences come from a young woman with Graves' ophthalmopathy.

This chain joins TRBV27 and TRBJ2-1; a possible D gene is TRBD1 (6 bases). CDR1 and CDR2 from the germline V gene are MNHEY and SMNVEV (reference sequence). The CDR3 totals 13 residues. Trimming pared 5 bases from V and 8 bases from J, leaving 13 bases between. The CDR3 bases are TGTGCCAGCAGTCCACAGGGTGTGGATGAGCAGTTCTTC. As protein: CASSPQGVDEQFF.

The chain joins TRBV6-1 to TRBJ1-3; 9 bases are shared with TRBD1. J gave up 2 bases and V 7 bases, and 9 bases lay outside the gene matches. The germline V gene has CDR1 MNHNS and CDR2 SASEGT. The CDR3 length is 16 residues. The CDR3 here is CASTGWGQGAGNTIYF. The CDR3, as DNA: TGTGCCAGCACCGGTTGGGGACAGGGAGCTGGAAACACCATATATTTT.

The CDR3 coding sequence is TGTGCCAGCAGCGTAGGCGATTACAACTATGGCTACACCTTC. Its protein is CASSVGDYNYGYTF. The V and J genes are TRBV9 and TRBJ1-2; D is unclear. The CDR3 is made up of 14 amino acids. CDR1 and CDR2 from the germline V gene are SGDLS and YYNGEE. The V end was cut by 0 bases, the J end by 2 bases, with 8 bases between.

The chain links TRBV5-4 to TRBJ2-3, with 11 bases lining up with TRBD2. The germline V gene encodes CDR1 SGHNT and CDR2 YYREEE (reference sequence). Germline trimming cut 1 base from V and 5 bases from J; bases unmatched to any gene: 6. The CDR3 is made up of 16 amino acids. The DNA of the CDR3 is TGTGCCAGCAGCTTGCAGCTAGCGGGAGGACTAGATACGCAGTATTTT. It codes for CASSLQLAGGLDTQYF.

This clonotype was seen repeatedly, ten times or more. CDR3: CASSGIGTANTGELFF. For the CDR3, the DNA is TGTGCCAGCAGCGGTATCGGGACGGCGAACACCGGGGAGCTGTTTTTT. The rearrangement joins TRBV11-3 to TRBJ2-2; perhaps D is TRBD1 or TRBD2 (5 bases each). From germline, CDR1 is SGHNT and CDR2 YENEEA. This CDR3 is built from 16 residues. Trimming took 5 bases from V and 0 from J, leaving 13 bases between them.

In its sample, this clonotype was seen many times. The chain uses TRBV7-2 and TRBJ2-3; 9 bases map to TRBD1. The CDR3 consists of 16 residues. With V trimmed by 0 bases and J by 3 bases, 4 bases remained unmatched. CDR1 and CDR2 from the germline V gene are SGHTA and FQGNSA. The CDR3 sequence is CASSLAGQGRTDTQYF. CDR3 nucleotides: TGTGCCAGCAGCTTAGCGGGACAGGGTAGAACAGATACGCAGTATTTT.

At least ten counts were recorded for this clonotype. V and J are TRBV20-1 and TRBJ2-3; 11 bases map to TRBD2. The J segment lost 5 bases and the V segment lost 0 bases, leaving 16 bases of the junction unmatched. In germline, CDR1 is DFQATT, CDR2 SNEGSKA (reference sequence). This CDR3 comprises 19 residues. CDR3 sequence: CSARDLASGGQKRKDTQYF. Here the CDR3 DNA reads TGCAGTGCTAGAGATCTGGCTAGCGGGGGGCAGAAAAGAAAAGATACGCAGTATTTT.

This clonotype was seen more than once but under ten times. At one end the junction does not follow the germline gene, possibly because of a read error. The V gene is TRBV6-2 or TRBV6-3, the J gene TRBJ1-1, with D tentatively TRBD1 (6 bases). This CDR3 has 15 amino acids. Looked up from germline, CDR1 is MNHEY and CDR2 is SVGEGT. The CDR3 DNA reads TGCGCCAGCAGTTACCGGGGACACTCGAACACTGAAGCTTTCTTT. Protein: CASSYRGHSNTEAFF.

This clonotype appeared many times. This chain connects TRBV6-1 to TRBJ1-5; TRBD1 is a possible D gene (5 bases). Germline V gene data show CDR1 as MNHNS and CDR2 as SASEGT. This CDR3 has 13 amino acids. V was cut by 3 bases and J by 6 bases, with 9 bases left in between. The CDR3 is CASSEGTPQPQHF. In nucleotides, the CDR3 is TGTGCCAGCAGTGAGGGGACCCCTCAGCCCCAGCATTTT.

This chain links TRBV12-3 or TRBV12-4 with TRBJ2-4, with a possible D match to TRBD2 (5 bases). V dropped 7 bases and J dropped 8 bases, with 18 bases sitting between them. The CDR3 contains 14 residues. For the CDR3, the DNA is TGTGCCAGCATGGCAAACCAACTAGTTGACATTCAGTACTTC. The encoded protein is CASMANQLVDIQYF.

This clonotype was recorded many times. The CDR3 bases are TGTGCCAGCAGCCCGGTCGCGGGGGGCTACACCTTC. Translating it yields CASSPVAGGYTF. The V and J genes are TRBV7-2 and TRBJ1-2, with D hard to call. Trimming took off 5 bases at V and 8 bases at J, with 12 bases between the two ends. The CDR3 is 12 amino acids. Germline V CDR1 and CDR2: SGHTA, FQGNSA. Full variable domain (rest looked up from reference TRBV7-2 and TRBJ1-2): GAGVSQSPSNKVTEKGKDVELRCDPISGHTALYWYRQSLGQGLEFLIYFQGNSAPDKSGLPSDRFSAERTGGSVSTLTIQRTQQEDSAVYLCASSPVAGGYTFGSGTRLTVV.

The genes are TRBV4-2 and TRBJ2-7; D is ambiguous. This CDR3 has 12 residues. Per germline, CDR1 LGHNA and CDR2 YNFKEQ. V shed 1 base and J shed 5 bases, with 6 bases lying between them. CDR3 in amino acids: CASSQVGHEQYF. The CDR3 DNA reads as TGTGCCAGCAGCCAAGTTGGACACGAGCAGTACTTC.

This clonotype was counted ten times or more. The chain employs TRBV6-1 and TRBJ2-3; TRBD2 aligns across 12 bases. The CDR3 has 20 residues. The germline V gene has CDR1 MNHNS and CDR2 SASEGT. V lost 5 bases, J lost 0 bases, and 15 bases stayed unmatched. This CDR3 reads CASSRKALAGGSTSTDTQYF. CDR3 nucleotide sequence: TGTGCCAGCAGTCGCAAGGCCCTAGCGGGGGGGAGCACTAGCACAGATACGCAGTATTTT.

This clonotype was seen repeatedly, ten times or more. The rearrangement links TRBV12-3 or TRBV12-4 to TRBJ1-3; D uncertain. Trimming shortened V by 5 bases and J by 0 bases, and 5 bases separated the two germline ends. This CDR3 comprises 13 residues. CDR3 sequence reads: CASSISSGNTIYF. CDR3 coding DNA: TGTGCCAGCAGTATTTCCTCTGGAAACACCATATATTTT.